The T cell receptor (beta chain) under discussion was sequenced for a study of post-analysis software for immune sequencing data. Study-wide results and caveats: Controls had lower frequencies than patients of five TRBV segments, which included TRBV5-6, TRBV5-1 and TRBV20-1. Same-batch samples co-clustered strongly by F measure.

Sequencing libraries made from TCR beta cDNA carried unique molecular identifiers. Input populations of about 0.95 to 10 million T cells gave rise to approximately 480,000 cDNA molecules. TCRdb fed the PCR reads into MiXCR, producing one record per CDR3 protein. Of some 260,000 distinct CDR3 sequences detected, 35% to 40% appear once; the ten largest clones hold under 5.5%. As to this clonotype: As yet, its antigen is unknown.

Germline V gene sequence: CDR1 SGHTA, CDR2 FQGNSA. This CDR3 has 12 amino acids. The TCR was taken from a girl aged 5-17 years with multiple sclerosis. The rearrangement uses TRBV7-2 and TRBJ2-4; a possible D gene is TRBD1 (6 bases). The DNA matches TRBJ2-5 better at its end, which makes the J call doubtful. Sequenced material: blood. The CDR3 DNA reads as TGTGCCAGCAGCTACAGGGTAGAGACCCAGTACTTC. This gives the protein CASSYRVETQYF.